This TCR beta chain was captured in a study of response to subunit inactivated influenza vaccine. Study-level findings and limits: Each seasonal influenza vaccination recruits few new T cells, the authors suggested.

One entry per CDR3 protein, called by TCRdb with MiXCR from the RT-PCR reads. Of roughly 650,000 distinct CDR3 sequences listed, around 13% were seen once; the top ten hold around 7.6%. The CDR3 is 13 amino acids. CDR1 is SGHRS, CDR2 YFSETQ, per germline. The sample holds many counts of this clonotype. Its target is not known. A read error may produce the germline difference seen at one junction end. The chain couples TRBV5-1 to TRBJ1-5, with TRBD1 identical over 7 bases. This receptor was taken from a man aged 50-59 years who received an inactivated influenza vaccine. The sequenced sample was PBMCs from blood, obtained 14 to 15 days before vaccination. CDR3 bases: TGTGCCAGCAGCTTGACAGGGTCCCAGCCCCAGCATTTT. It codes for CASSLTGSQPQHF.